This passage covers 30 T cell receptor beta chains from one sample sequenced in a study of T cells in Graves' hyperthyroidism and ophthalmopathy. Amplified TCR beta CDR3 regions derived from RNA transcripts. Initially, a first-round RT-PCR of the TCR CDR3 employed the HTBI primer set. TCRdb redid the calling of the multiplex PCR reads with MiXCR, one entry per CDR3 protein. The sample includes 500,000 to 650,000 distinct CDR3 sequences, 14% of them seen just once. Material: blood. The source is a woman aged 40-49 years with Graves' hyperthyroidism.

This clonotype occurred many times. V gene TRBV20-1 combines with J gene TRBJ2-3; perhaps TRBD1 as D (6 bases). The CDR3 is made up of 15 amino acids. In germline, CDR1 is DFQATT, CDR2 SNEGSKA (reference sequence). The V end lost 0 bases, the J end lost 2 bases, and 12 bases lay between the germline ends. Written as DNA, the CDR3 is TGCAGTGCTAGAGATAGCCGGGACATCACAGATACGCAGTATTTT. Protein product: CSARDSRDITDTQYF.

This clonotype has a count of ten or more. The chain uses TRBV27 and TRBJ1-1, with D possibly TRBD1 on 6 matching bases. The germline V gene has CDR1 MNHEY and CDR2 SMNVEV (reference sequence). The CDR3 contains 13 residues. V shed 8 bases and J shed 1 base, with 11 bases lying between them. The CDR3 protein is CASGLGGNTEAFF. Written as DNA, the CDR3 is TGTGCCAGCGGCTTAGGGGGGAACACTGAAGCTTTCTTT.

This clonotype has a count of ten or more. The chain recombines TRBV20-1 with TRBJ2-1, with TRBD1 matching 10 bases. The CDR3 length is 12 residues. V lost 5 bases to trimming and J lost 7 bases; unmatched junction nucleotides: 2. Germline CDR1 is DFQATT and CDR2 is SNEGSKA (reference sequence). The CDR3, as DNA: TGCAGTGCTCCGGACAGGGGGAATGAGCAGTTCTTC. Its protein is CSAPDRGNEQFF.

This clonotype was observed at least ten times. V and J are TRBV16 and TRBJ2-7; no reliable D call. Germline CDR1 KGHSY, CDR2 FQNENV. Trimming left V 2 bases short and J 4 bases short, with 6 bases between. The CDR3 length is 12 residues. The CDR3 DNA reads as TGTGCCAGCAGCCAAGGAAGGTACGAGCAGTACTTC. It translates to CASSQGRYEQYF.

V gene TRBV6-1 combines with J gene TRBJ2-7; D call uncertain. The CDR3 spans 14 residues. Germline V CDR1 and CDR2: MNHNS, SASEGT. Trimming left V 4 bases short and J 5 bases short, with 15 bases between. The CDR3 DNA reads as TGTGCCAGCAGTGTTCATTACAGCTTAAACGAGCAGTACTTC. Its translation is CASSVHYSLNEQYF.

This clonotype was recorded at least ten times. The chain joins TRBV7-9 to TRBJ1-1; a possible D gene is TRBD1 (6 bases). The CDR3 consists of 12 residues. V lost 10 bases to trimming and J lost 5 bases, with 14 bases between them. Germline CDR1 reads SEHNR; CDR2 reads FQNEAQ (reference sequence). CDR3 nucleotides: TGTGCCACCGGGGAGGGGGGGACTGAAGCTTTCTTT. Translating gives CATGEGGTEAFF.

This clonotype has ten or more counts. The chain employs TRBV20-1 and TRBJ1-1; TRBD1 agrees at 7 bases. From germline, CDR1 is DFQATT and CDR2 SNEGSKA (reference sequence). The CDR3 sequence is 14 residues long. J gave up 1 base and V 7 bases, and 9 bases lay outside the gene matches. CDR3 sequence: CSGGKGAQNTEAFF. CDR3 nucleotides: TGCAGTGGAGGGAAGGGGGCTCAGAACACTGAAGCTTTCTTT.

This clonotype was detected many times. The chain links TRBV2 to TRBJ1-3; the D is unclear. From germline, CDR1 is SNHLY and CDR2 FYNNEI. Trimming removed 6 bases from V and 4 bases from J, with 1 base in between. The CDR3 totals 10 residues. The CDR3 spells CASRGNTIYF. DNA of the CDR3: TGTGCCAGCAGGGGAAACACCATATATTTT.

In this sample, this clonotype turned up a few times. V usage is TRBV27 and J usage is TRBJ2-2; D possibly matches TRBD1 or TRBD2 (5 bases each). Germline CDR1 is MNHEY and CDR2 is SMNVEV (reference sequence). The CDR3 consists of 15 residues. Trimming took off 2 bases at V and 4 bases at J, with 11 bases between the two ends. The DNA of the CDR3 is TGTGCCAGCAGTTTAACCGGGGCCGCCACCGGGGAGCTGTTTTTT. This codes for CASSLTGAATGELFF.

This clonotype came up many times. J is TRBJ2-3 and V is TRBV28; 11 bases are a match to TRBD2. In germline, CDR1 is MDHEN, CDR2 SYDVKM. This CDR3 is built from 14 residues. V lost 5 bases to trimming and J lost 4 bases; unmatched junction nucleotides: 2. CDR3 loop: CASSTGLAADTQYF. The CDR3 DNA sequence: TGTGCCAGCAGTACGGGACTAGCGGCAGATACGCAGTATTTT.

This clonotype was seen repeatedly, ten times or more. J is TRBJ2-7 and V is TRBV28, with TRBD1 identical over 8 bases. Trimming at V came to 5 bases and at J to 6 bases, leaving 9 bases not matched to a gene. CDR1 MDHEN and CDR2 SYDVKM come from the germline V gene. The CDR3 covers 14 residues. In DNA form, the CDR3 reads TGTGCCAGCAGTCCACAGGGGGGATTACGCGAGCAGTACTTC. It is translated as CASSPQGGLREQYF. The full variable domain, completed using reference TRBV28 and TRBJ2-7, is DVKVTQSSRYLVKRTGEKVFLECVQDMDHENMFWYRQDPGLGLRLIYFSYDVKMKEKGDIPEGYSVSREKKERFSLILESASTNQTSMYLCASSPQGGLREQYFGPGTRLTVT.

The chain has TRBV28 and TRBJ2-2; no clear D gene. Deletions cut 7 bases from V and 2 bases from J, with 5 bases between. CDR3 length equals 12 residues. Germline CDR1 is MDHEN and CDR2 is SYDVKM. DNA for the CDR3: TGTGCCAGCATACGAAACACCGGGGAGCTGTTTTTT. Its protein is CASIRNTGELFF.

The rearrangement links TRBV25-1 to TRBJ1-1; a possible D gene is TRBD1 (6 bases). The CDR3 has 13 residues. V lost 6 bases and J lost 1, with 9 bases in between. The V gene's germline CDR1 is MGHDK and CDR2 SYGVNS. CDR3 coding DNA: TGTGCCAGCAGGGGACATTCGAACACTGAAGCTTTCTTT. This sequence encodes CASRGHSNTEAFF.

This clonotype occurred many times. The rearrangement links TRBV2 to TRBJ2-3; D remains unclear. The CDR3 covers 12 residues. V dropped 8 bases and J dropped 4 bases, with 10 bases sitting between them. Germline assignment: CDR1 SNHLY and CDR2 FYNNEI. The CDR3 DNA is TGTGCCAGCTCCCAGGCGCCAGATACGCAGTATTTT. It is translated as CASSQAPDTQYF.

V usage is TRBV30 and J usage is TRBJ2-1; D tentatively fits TRBD1 or TRBD2 (5 bases each). The ends were cut back, 5 bases at V and 3 bases at J, with 14 bases in the middle. CDR3 length equals 14 residues. Germline CDR1 is GTSNPN and CDR2 is SVGIG (reference sequence). CDR3 sequence reads: CAWGTLTFYNEQFF. The CDR3, as DNA: TGTGCCTGGGGGACCCTCACCTTCTACAATGAGCAGTTCTTC.

This clonotype was recorded a few times. The junction differs from germline at one of its ends, possibly a read error. The rearrangement joins TRBV4-1 to TRBJ1-1; D is ambiguous. This CDR3 has 12 amino acids. Per the germline V gene, CDR1 is MGHRA and CDR2 is YSYEKL. This CDR3 reads CASGHMGSEAFF. The DNA of the CDR3 is TGCGCCAGCGGCCACATGGGTTCTGAAGCTTTCTTT.

The V and J genes are TRBV14 and TRBJ1-6; D uncertain. The CDR3 spans 19 residues. The V gene lost 0 bases and the J gene lost 7 bases, with 22 bases spanning the gap. Germline V gene lookup returns CDR1 SGHDN and CDR2 FVKESK. The CDR3 reads CASSQDHLRSGKYNSPLHF. Here the CDR3 DNA reads TGTGCCAGCAGCCAAGATCACCTTCGGAGCGGGAAATACAATTCACCCCTCCACTTT.

This clonotype was detected once. This likely comes from a read error, as the CDR3 has no conserved phenylalanine or tryptophan at its end. The chain employs TRBV4-3 and TRBJ2-7; 7 positions agree with TRBD2. The CDR3 is made up of 17 amino acids. Germline lookup yields CDR1 LGHNA and CDR2 YSLEER. The V and J ends lost 1 base and 0 bases, in that order; junction bases with no gene match: 9. CDR3 in amino acids: CASSQVAMSGDSYEQYL. The CDR3 bases are TGCGCCAGCAGCCAAGTCGCAATGAGCGGGGACTCCTACGAGCAGTACTTG.

This clonotype came up many times. The rearrangement joins TRBV7-2 to TRBJ2-1; 11 bases match TRBD2. Unmatched junction bases numbered 5, after V lost 5 bases and J lost 11 bases. This CDR3 spans 13 amino acids. CDR1 and CDR2 (germline): SGHTA, FQGNSA. The CDR3 reads CASSAGTSGKQFF. CDR3 sequence (DNA): TGTGCCAGCAGCGCGGGGACTAGCGGAAAGCAGTTCTTC.

This clonotype was seen more than once but under ten times. This chain links TRBV19 with TRBJ2-1, with D tentatively TRBD2 (6 bases). The V end was cut by 4 bases, the J end by 5 bases, with 12 bases between. The CDR3 is made up of 14 amino acids. Germline CDR1 is LNHDA and CDR2 is SQIVND (reference sequence). The CDR3: CASSRASAHNEQFF. CDR3 nucleotide sequence: TGTGCCAGTAGTAGGGCTAGCGCCCACAATGAGCAGTTCTTC.

This clonotype was recorded many times. The chain couples TRBV7-8 to TRBJ1-1; D gene unclear. The CDR3 is 14 amino acids. The germline CDR1 and CDR2 sequences are SGHVS and FQNEAQ. V lost 1 base and J lost 3, with 9 bases in between. CDR3 region: CASSLVDWDTEAFF. The CDR3 bases are TGTGCCAGCAGCTTAGTGGACTGGGACACTGAAGCTTTCTTT.

This clonotype came up many times. J is TRBJ2-1 and V is TRBV28; D is undetermined. The germline gives CDR1 MDHEN, CDR2 SYDVKM. This CDR3 region has 15 residues. Trimming pared 2 bases from V and 5 bases from J, leaving 13 bases between. This CDR3 is CASSLIEIGHNEQFF. The CDR3 nucleotides read TGTGCCAGCAGTTTAATCGAAATAGGGCACAATGAGCAGTTCTTC. Using reference TRBV28 and TRBJ2-1 for the parts outside the CDR3, the full variable domain is DVKVTQSSRYLVKRTGEKVFLECVQDMDHENMFWYRQDPGLGLRLIYFSYDVKMKEKGDIPEGYSVSREKKERFSLILESASTNQTSMYLCASSLIEIGHNEQFFGPGTRLTVL.

This clonotype was recorded at least ten times. The CDR3 sequence is CASSLTGSNYGYTF. CDR3 in DNA: TGTGCCAGCAGTCTCACAGGGAGCAACTATGGCTACACCTTC. The V call is TRBV28, the J call TRBJ1-2; TRBD1 is a possible D gene (6 bases). V was shortened by 5 bases and J by 2 bases, with 12 bases between the two germline ends. Per germline, CDR1 MDHEN and CDR2 SYDVKM. This CDR3 comprises 14 residues.

This clonotype was detected a few times. V usage is TRBV29-1 and J usage is TRBJ2-3; 14 positions match TRBD2. The CDR3 runs 21 residues. Germline V gene sequence: CDR1 SQVTM, CDR2 ANQGSEA. Trimming took 0 bases from V and 0 from J; bases not matched to a gene: 14. CDR3 loop: CSVEDQVGRLAGGPSTDTQYF. CDR3 DNA: TGCAGCGTTGAAGATCAAGTGGGAAGACTAGCGGGAGGGCCCAGCACAGATACGCAGTATTTT.

This clonotype was picked up many times. The V call is TRBV30, the J call TRBJ1-2, with 7 bases lining up with TRBD1. This CDR3 has 13 amino acids. The V gene end was trimmed by 3 bases and the J gene end by 5 bases; junction bases not matched to a gene: 6. Germline V lookup: CDR1 GTSNPN, CDR2 SVGIG (reference sequence). The CDR3 DNA reads as TGTGCCTGGAGATCGACAGGGAGGTATGGCTACACCTTC. Translation gives CAWRSTGRYGYTF.

This clonotype occurred many times. This rearrangement joins TRBV11-2 to TRBJ2-3, with D perhaps assigned TRBD1 or TRBD2 (6 bases each). This CDR3 contains 14 residues. Germline CDR1 SGHAT, CDR2 FQNNGV. Trimming removed 10 bases at V and 3 bases at J, with 17 bases between. CDR3 nucleotide sequence: TGTGCCACCGCTACCGGAGGGGGAACAGATACGCAGTATTTT. Amino acid sequence: CATATGGGTDTQYF.

The CDR3 nucleotides read TGTGCCAGCAGCTTAGATGTTAAAGGGGAGTGGGACTCCCCCTATCAAGAGACCCAGTACTTC. It yields the protein CASSLDVKGEWDSPYQETQYF. V and J are TRBV11-3 and TRBJ2-5; the D gene is possibly TRBD2 (6 bases). Germline loops: CDR1 SGHNT, CDR2 YENEEA. CDR3 length: 21 amino acids. V was pared by 0 bases and J by 2 bases, with 28 bases between.

The chain recombines TRBV9 with TRBJ2-1; 9 bases are a match to TRBD2. Germline CDR1 SGDLS, CDR2 YYNGEE. Losses at the gene ends were 3 bases for V and 0 bases for J; bases not matched to a gene: 10. CDR3 length: 18 residues. The CDR3 DNA sequence: TGTGCCAGCAGCGCGGGACTAGCACTTCAAAGCTCCTACAATGAGCAGTTCTTC. It translates to CASSAGLALQSSYNEQFF.

This clonotype was found many times. The chain couples TRBV5-1 to TRBJ2-3; 14 positions agree with TRBD2. J gave up 6 bases and V 0 bases, and 3 bases lay outside the gene matches. Germline assignment: CDR1 SGHRS and CDR2 YFSETQ. The CDR3 sequence is 16 residues long. The CDR3 is CASSLGTSGRRDTQYF. CDR3 coding DNA: TGCGCCAGCAGCTTGGGGACTAGCGGGAGGAGGGATACGCAGTATTTT.

This clonotype has only a few counts. This rearrangement joins TRBV27 to TRBJ2-1; the match to TRBD2 covers 9 bases. V shed 3 bases, J shed 6 bases, and the junction held 3 bases outside the gene matches. The CDR3 sequence is 14 residues long. CDR1 and CDR2 from the germline V gene are MNHEY and SMNVEV (reference sequence). The CDR3 region has the DNA TGTGCCAGCAGTTTTTGGACTAGCGTCAATGAGCAGTTCTTC. This gives the protein CASSFWTSVNEQFF.